These 17 T cell receptor beta chains were sequenced from one sample in a study of T cells in Graves' hyperthyroidism and ophthalmopathy. Amplification of TCR beta CDR3 regions used RNA as the template. Researchers ran a first-round RT-PCR on the TCR CDR3 using the HTBI primer set. Using its own MiXCR run on the multiplex PCR reads, TCRdb lists one record per CDR3 protein. The sample yields under 800,000 distinct CDR3 sequences, 11% to 15% seen once. Material: blood. Receptor source: a woman between 18 and 30 years old with Graves' hyperthyroidism.

Comment on this clonotype: A read error may explain this, as a much larger clone is one base away. This chain links TRBV30 with TRBJ1-1; D gene uncertain. Trimming pared 5 bases from V and 6 bases from J, leaving 16 bases between. CDR3 length: 13 residues. CDR1 and CDR2 from the germline V gene are GTSNPN and SVGIG (reference sequence). The CDR3 bases are TGTGCCTGGGGAATATCGGGGTACGCTGAAGCTTTCTTT. This sequence encodes CAWGISGYAEAFF.

This sequence joins TRBV4-1 and TRBJ1-1; tentatively, D is TRBD1 (6 bases). This CDR3 has 13 amino acids. Germline V gene lookup returns CDR1 MGHRA and CDR2 YSYEKL. Trimming shortened V by 4 bases and J by 4 bases, and 10 bases separated the two germline ends. CDR3 residues: CASSRGATTEAFF. DNA for the CDR3: TGCGCCAGCAGCCGGGGGGCGACCACTGAAGCTTTCTTT.

This clonotype was recorded a few times. The chain recombines TRBV6-1 with TRBJ2-1; 10 bases fit TRBD1. The V gene's germline CDR1 is MNHNS and CDR2 SASEGT. This CDR3 has 17 residues. V lost 5 bases to trimming and J lost 10 bases; unmatched junction nucleotides: 17. The CDR3 reads CASSSTPQDRGGGEQFF. Written as DNA, the CDR3 is TGTGCCAGCAGTTCGACCCCCCAGGACAGGGGGGGTGGCGAGCAGTTCTTC.

This clonotype occurred many times. The chain combines TRBV5-6 with TRBJ2-7; D might be TRBD2 (7 bases). V lost 4 bases and J 3 bases, leaving 17 bases between the germline ends. Germline loops: CDR1 SGHDT, CDR2 YYEEEE. This CDR3 has 15 amino acids. The CDR3 is CASSLRGRVNYEQYF. The CDR3 DNA follows: TGTGCCAGCAGCCTGAGGGGGAGGGTGAACTACGAGCAGTACTTC.

In this sample, this clonotype turned up a few times. This chain links TRBV20-1 with TRBJ2-7; 9 bases agree with TRBD1. Germline values: CDR1 DFQATT, CDR2 SNEGSKA (reference sequence). This CDR3 spans 15 amino acids. The ends lost 2 bases at V and 2 bases at J; junction bases unmatched: 7. CDR3 bases: TGCAGTGCTAGATCCGGGACAGGGATAGCCTACGAGCAGTACTTC. Protein product: CSARSGTGIAYEQYF.

CDR3 sequence (DNA): TGCAGTGCTAGAGGGGCAGGGCTCCCCTTGAGCTACACCTTC. Its protein product is CSARGAGLPLSYTF. This chain connects TRBV20-1 to TRBJ1-2; D possibly corresponds to TRBD1 (5 bases). Germline CDR1 reads DFQATT; CDR2 reads SNEGSKA (reference sequence). V shed 1 base and J shed 9 bases, with 18 bases lying between them. This CDR3 contains 14 residues.

The chain uses TRBV20-1 and TRBJ2-7; no reliable D call. The CDR3 covers 13 residues. Germline CDR1 is DFQATT and CDR2 is SNEGSKA (reference sequence). The V gene lost 2 bases and the J gene lost 7 bases, with 15 bases spanning the gap. CDR3 sequence reads: CSARSYWEYEQYF. The DNA for the CDR3 is TGCAGTGCTAGATCTTATTGGGAATATGAGCAGTACTTC.

A few counts support this clonotype. The rearrangement joins TRBV20-1 to TRBJ1-5, with 9 bases that match TRBD1. The CDR3 runs 14 residues. V gave up 6 bases and J gave up 1 base; unmatched junction bases: 4. Germline values: CDR1 DFQATT, CDR2 SNEGSKA (reference sequence). The CDR3 DNA reads TGCAGTGCCAGGGACAGGGCCAGCAATCAGCCCCAGCATTTT. Translated, it gives CSARDRASNQPQHF.

This chain connects TRBV19 to TRBJ2-2, with 7 positions matching TRBD1. The V gene's germline CDR1 is LNHDA and CDR2 SQIVND (reference sequence). V gave up 2 bases and J gave up 0 bases; unmatched junction bases: 3. The CDR3 runs 16 residues. CDR3 coding DNA: TGTGCCAGTAGTATAAACAGGGGCTCGAACACCGGGGAGCTGTTTTTT. It translates to CASSINRGSNTGELFF.

This clonotype has at least ten counts. The chain recombines TRBV6-5 with TRBJ2-1; unclear D gene. V was pared by 2 bases and J by 14 bases, with 10 bases between. This CDR3 is 11 amino acids long. Germline V gene lookup returns CDR1 MNHEY and CDR2 SVGAGI. The CDR3 is CASSYGALEFF. In nucleotides, the CDR3 is TGTGCCAGCAGTTACGGTGCTTTGGAGTTCTTC.

This clonotype was counted many times. The V call is TRBV18, the J call TRBJ1-1; D is perhaps TRBD1 (5 bases). The CDR3 loop spans 15 amino acids. The germline gives CDR1 KGHSH, CDR2 LQKENI. Trimming cost V 3 bases and J 0 bases, with 11 bases left between them. For the CDR3, the DNA is TGTGCCAGCTCACCTCCGGGACCCATGAACACTGAAGCTTTCTTT. The encoded protein is CASSPPGPMNTEAFF.

This clonotype came up a few times. The rearrangement joins TRBV6-1 to TRBJ2-7, with D possibly called TRBD1 or TRBD2 (5 bases each). V dropped 8 bases and J dropped 0 bases, with 11 bases sitting between them. The CDR3 has 13 amino acids. CDR1 MNHNS and CDR2 SASEGT come from the germline V gene. The CDR3 region has the DNA TGTGCCAGCGCCGGGACCTACTCCTACGAGCAGTACTTC. Protein: CASAGTYSYEQYF.

Ten or more counts support this clonotype. The chain has TRBV18 and TRBJ2-1; TRBD2 matches at 7 bases. With V trimmed by 3 bases and J by 4 bases, 6 bases remained unmatched. The CDR3 has 15 residues. In germline, CDR1 is KGHSH, CDR2 LQKENI. The CDR3 coding sequence is TGTGCCAGCTCACCGGTTCTAGCGGCGTACAATGAGCAGTTCTTC. Its translation is CASSPVLAAYNEQFF.

This clonotype has only a few counts. The chain couples TRBV7-9 to TRBJ2-7; D ambiguous. V dropped 0 bases and J dropped 5 bases, with 8 bases sitting between them. The germline V gene has CDR1 SEHNR and CDR2 FQNEAQ (reference sequence). This CDR3 comprises 13 residues. The chain's CDR3 is CASSLAGIHEQYF. The CDR3 DNA reads as TGTGCCAGCAGCTTAGCGGGCATCCACGAGCAGTACTTC.

This clonotype was seen a handful of times. The rearrangement uses TRBV12-5 and TRBJ2-2; 7 bases line up with TRBD1. After removal of 0 bases from V and 5 bases from J, the junction contained 9 bases not matched to a gene. The CDR3 length is 17 residues. The germline gives CDR1 LGHNT, CDR2 FRNRAP. The CDR3 nucleotides read TGTGCTAGTGGTTTGGTACAAGGGGGCCTTTTTACCGGGGAGCTGTTTTTT. It encodes CASGLVQGGLFTGELFF.

J is TRBJ2-1 and V is TRBV9, with 10 bases lining up with TRBD2. CDR3 length: 15 residues. Germline-derived CDR1 and CDR2 are SGDLS and YYNGEE. Trimming at V came to 4 bases and at J to 9 bases, leaving 10 bases not matched to a gene. The CDR3 DNA sequence: TGTGCCAGCAGCCCCCGAGCTAGCGGGAGATTTGAGCAGTTCTTC. Translation: CASSPRASGRFEQFF.

This clonotype has at least ten counts. This chain uses TRBV10-2 with TRBJ1-5, with unresolved D. This CDR3 is 14 amino acids long. In germline, CDR1 is WSHSY, CDR2 SAAADI. Trimming took 5 bases from V and 5 from J, leaving 13 bases between them. The CDR3 sequence is CASSKNGPYQPQHF. CDR3 DNA: TGCGCCAGCAGTAAAAACGGGCCATATCAGCCCCAGCATTTT.